This entry features one TCR beta chain sequence. This clonotype showed up just a few times. Its antigen is still unknown. Qualities for individual bases were not recorded, and no much larger clone is one base off. The method was 5' RACE. Sequencing took place on a NextSeq 500. The TCR library protocol attached a unique molecular identifier to each TCR cDNA molecule to allow correction of PCR and sequencing errors. The study's processing was this. TCR identification, UMI-based error correction and CDR3 extraction were performed with Decombinator tools. TCRs above a frequency of 2 per 1,000, corresponding to the top 1% of the tumor frequency distribution, were defined as expanded. Rényi diversity was computed with the R vegan package after subsampling each repertoire 100 times to 5,000 TCRs. To build CDR3 similarity networks, amino acid triplet string-kernel similarity was used, and CDR3s were connected when their pairwise similarity was above 0.82. TCRdb itself trimmed the public reads at Q25 with fastp, ran MiXCR and retained productive beta chains. Identical CDR3 proteins give one entry, which carries the most common genes and DNA. The V and J calls here are based on TCRdb, not the publication. The sample contains around 45,000 distinct CDR3 sequences, approximately 14% of them found a single time. Of the sample, 50% to 65% is held by the ten largest clones.

The sample comes from a study of spatial heterogeneity in lung cancer (dated by TCRdb to the late 2010s). Describing the broader study: More beta-chain than alpha-chain transcripts were consistently detected, likely reflecting higher beta-chain transcript abundance. In the raw uncorrected reads, each unique combination of TCR and UMI appeared more than ten times on average. The study quantitatively compared TCR alpha and beta repertoires across multiple tumor regions, matched nontumor lung and blood in non-small cell lung cancer. Nonsynonymous mutation counts, determined by whole-exome sequencing of tumor tissue, were related to features of the TCR repertoire. Both alpha and beta chains were TCR-sequenced in approximately 220 tumor regions, about 64 matched nontumor lung samples and around 54 PBMC samples obtained at surgery. The paper's findings and limits, for the study overall: Confirming at a functional level the hypothesis that regional TCRs recognize regional mutations was considered to require additional single-cell paired TCR alpha and beta sequencing. Ubiquitous expanded tumor TCRs were found in blood more often at tumor resection than at routine follow-up.

The time point label here, explained by the study, means: sample taken at primary tumor resection. Whole RNA extracted from tumor and nontumor lung tissue, or from cryopreserved PBMC samples, was used for TCR sequencing without cell sorting. The donors were some 70 patients from the lung TRACERx cohort who had early-stage, untreated non-small cell lung cancer. A patient was chosen for TCR sequencing only when enough RNA was available from at least two tumor regions. From the cysteine through the phenylalanine, the CDR3 covers 15 amino acids. Of all the DNA, just the CDR3 is kept, 45 bases in frame from base 1. CDR1 is given as DFQATT and CDR2 as SNEGSKA, both from the germline V gene (reference sequence). V gives up 1 base and J gives up 1 base, and the segment between their germline ends measures 13 bases.

This chain is built from TRBV20-1 and TRBJ2-5; TRBD2 is possibly the D segment (7 matching bases). This TCR was sampled from a male donor with early-stage non-small cell lung cancer. The sequencing here drew on PBMCs, taken at surgery. The DNA is as follows: TGCAGTGCTAGAGGGCTCGGGGGGCCCCAAGAGACCCAGTACTTC. This is translated as CSARGLGGPQETQYF.